The source of this T cell receptor beta chain is a study of human T cells and chemical hapten exposure (dated by TCRdb to the early 2020s). Notes on the research overall: For sensitization, 2% DPC in acetone was applied to a 2 cm by 2 cm area of upper inner arm skin. Patients additionally received weekly therapeutic DPC doses to the scalp throughout the approximately 24-week study period. Patch testing on the upper back used Finn chambers containing 0.01% DPC, with scoring done after 6 days according to International Contact Dermatitis Research Group standards. Most of the patients in the cohort were female, and the cohort covered alopecia areata with under or over 50% scalp involvement, alopecia totalis and alopecia universalis. Libraries were pooled for sequencing, and variation in per-sample TCR yields was attributed mainly to small differences in library volumes within the pool. Peripheral blood TCR repertoire changes were tracked in vivo in alopecia patients during primary and secondary sensitization to the hapten diphenylcyclopropenone (DPC). Patient blood was sampled pre-sensitization (week 0) and at 2, 6 and about 24 weeks after DPC sensitization. For TCR sequencing, blood came from approximately 29 alopecia patients at anywhere from one to four time points (pre-sensitization, 2, 6 and 24 weeks). Here is what the overall study found, with its caveats: Compared with pre-sensitization or healthy control sets, expanded TCRs formed significantly more large CDR3 similarity clusters, which is consistent with antigen-driven responses. No change with DPC sensitization was found in the number of TCRs above 1 in 1000 frequency, and no evidence of global repertoire structure alterations was found. After repeated subsampling, changes were observed in the strength of the expansion versus patch-test correlation and in the threshold at which the correlation became significant. Patch test score correlated positively with the number of PT1 expanded TCRs, reaching significance at thresholds 8, 16 and 32 but not at 4. Because all patients had alopecia, a presumed autoimmune disease, the immune response of the patients might differ from that of healthy individuals.

This clonotype was counted at least ten times. Its target antigen remains unknown. No much larger clonotype is one base removed from it; base qualities were not supplied. The sample's time point label is to be understood as: pre-sensitization, week 0. The treatment or condition label here, explained by the study, means: therapeutic diphenylcyclopropenone sensitization with weekly scalp DPC. Blood at each patch-test visit was drawn before the patch test was applied. To be eligible, patients had to be aged 18 to 70, diagnosed with alopecia and judged suitable for DPC therapy, while pregnant patients were excluded. Unfractionated whole blood was collected in Tempus Blood RNA tubes, and total RNA was extracted from that blood. The library was generated by RACE. Sequencing was performed on a NextSeq 500. Library preparation attached unique molecular identifiers to individual cDNA molecules for quantitative, reproducible TCR counting. From each blood RNA sample, both TCR alpha and TCR beta chains were sequenced. Per the original workflow: A median of roughly 99,000 TCRs per sample was observed, with a range of 23,224 to 690,600. V, J and CDR3 annotation of the TCR reads was performed with the Decombinator software suite. For PS versus PT1 abundance plots, all samples were subsampled to the same number of TCRs (28,000). TCRs were defined as expanded if absent before sensitization and observed at least eight times at the 2-week time point. The public sequencing data were trimmed at Q25 with fastp and processed into clonotypes with MiXCR by TCRdb, which kept only in-frame beta chains. Each CDR3 protein appears once, grouped with its most common genes and DNA. The V and J calls, along with clone size, are taken from TCRdb and not from the paper's own processing. This sample holds a few hundred thousand distinct CDR3 sequences; around 5.5% were observed only once. The ten largest clones represent about 8.2% of the sample.

The CDR1 and CDR2 encoded by the germline V gene are SGHDN and FVKESK. Trimming costs V 3 bases and J 5 bases, and their ends lie 8 bases apart. Spanning cysteine to phenylalanine, the CDR3 consists of 13 amino acids. The read is trimmed to its CDR3 DNA, 39 bases read in frame from base 1. The clonotype was recovered from a woman under 30 with alopecia areata. Some clones in this sample may be carry-over from other donors' samples. The V gene is TRBV14 and the J gene is TRBJ1-5, with the D gene too uncertain to name. The sample was whole blood, taken in connection with sensitization to the hapten diphenylcyclopropenone (DPC). Here is the DNA: TGTGCCAGCAGCCAGGAAATACATCAGCCCCAGCATTTT. Its protein reads: CASSQEIHQPQHF.